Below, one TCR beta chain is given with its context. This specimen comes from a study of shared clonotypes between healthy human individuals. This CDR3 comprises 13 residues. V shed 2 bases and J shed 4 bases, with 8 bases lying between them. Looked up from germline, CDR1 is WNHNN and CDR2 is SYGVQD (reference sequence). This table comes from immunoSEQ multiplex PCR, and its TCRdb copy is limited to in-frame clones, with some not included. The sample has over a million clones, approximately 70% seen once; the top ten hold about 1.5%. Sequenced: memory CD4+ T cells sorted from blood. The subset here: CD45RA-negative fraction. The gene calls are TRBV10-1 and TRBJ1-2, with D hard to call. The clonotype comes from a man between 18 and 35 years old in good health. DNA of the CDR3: TGCGCCAGCAGTGAGGGACCGGCCTATGGCTACACCTTC. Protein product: CASSEGPAYGYTF.